This T cell receptor beta chain was profiled in a study of T cells after yellow fever vaccination. Points from the study as a whole: Secondary responses were weaker yet peaked faster, day 5 versus 15. Contamination of FACS-sorted repertoires by abundant clonotypes from the bulk population could occur.

A remark on this clonotype: Its antigen is unknown.

Template switching with 5'RACE generated the TCR cDNA and added a universal primer site and UMIs. TCRdb ran MiXCR on the 5' RACE reads and lists one entry per CDR3 protein. The sample lists 300,000 to 400,000 distinct CDR3 sequences; 3.5% to 4.5% were seen once. Germline CDR1 GTSNPN, CDR2 SVGIG (reference sequence). With 3 bases removed from V and 0 bases from J, the gap between germline ends came to 8 bases. CDR3 size: 13 residues. The rearrangement joins TRBV30 to TRBJ1-2, with no clear D. The sample here was PBMCs, taken 5 days after the yellow fever booster vaccination. The TCR sequence derives from a man aged 18 to 35 who received the YFV17D yellow fever vaccine. The CDR3 nucleotides are TGTGCCTGGAGAAGAATAGCTAACTATGGCTACACCTTC. Its translation: CAWRRIANYGYTF.